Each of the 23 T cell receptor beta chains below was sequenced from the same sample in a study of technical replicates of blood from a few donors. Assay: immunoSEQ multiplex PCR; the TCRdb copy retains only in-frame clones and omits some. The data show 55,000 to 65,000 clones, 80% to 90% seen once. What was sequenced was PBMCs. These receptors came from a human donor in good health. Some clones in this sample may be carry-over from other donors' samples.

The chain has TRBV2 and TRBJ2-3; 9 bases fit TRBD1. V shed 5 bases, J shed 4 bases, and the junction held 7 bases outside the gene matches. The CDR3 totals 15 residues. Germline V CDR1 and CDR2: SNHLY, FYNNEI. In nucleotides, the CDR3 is TGTGCCAGCAGTCTCCGGGACAGGGAGCCAGATACGCAGTATTTT. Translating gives CASSLRDREPDTQYF.

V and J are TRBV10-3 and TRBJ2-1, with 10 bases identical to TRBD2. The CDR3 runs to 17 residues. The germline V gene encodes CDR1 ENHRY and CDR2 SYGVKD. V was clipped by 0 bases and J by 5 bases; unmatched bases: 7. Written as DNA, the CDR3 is TGTGCCATCAGTGAGTCAAGAAGACTAGCGGGCCACAATGAGCAGTTCTTC. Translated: CAISESRRLAGHNEQFF.

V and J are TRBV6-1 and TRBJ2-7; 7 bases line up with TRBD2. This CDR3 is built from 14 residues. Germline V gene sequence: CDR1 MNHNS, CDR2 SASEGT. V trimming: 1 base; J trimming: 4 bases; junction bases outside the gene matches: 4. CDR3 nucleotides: TGTGCCAGCAGTGAAGGGCCAGCGGGATACGAGCAGTACTTC. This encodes CASSEGPAGYEQYF.

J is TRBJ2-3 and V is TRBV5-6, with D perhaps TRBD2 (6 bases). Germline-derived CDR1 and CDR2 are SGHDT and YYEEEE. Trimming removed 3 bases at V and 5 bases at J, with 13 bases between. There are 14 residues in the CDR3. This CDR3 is CASSSKLAGDTQYF. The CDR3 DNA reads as TGTGCCAGCAGCTCGAAACTAGCAGGAGATACGCAGTATTTT.

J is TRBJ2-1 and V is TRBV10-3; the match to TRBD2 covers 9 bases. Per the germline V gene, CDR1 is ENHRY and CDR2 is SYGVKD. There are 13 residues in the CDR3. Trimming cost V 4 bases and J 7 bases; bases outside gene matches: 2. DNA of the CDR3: TGTGCCATCAGTGGCGGGGGGGCTAATGAGCAGTTCTTC. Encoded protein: CAISGGGANEQFF.

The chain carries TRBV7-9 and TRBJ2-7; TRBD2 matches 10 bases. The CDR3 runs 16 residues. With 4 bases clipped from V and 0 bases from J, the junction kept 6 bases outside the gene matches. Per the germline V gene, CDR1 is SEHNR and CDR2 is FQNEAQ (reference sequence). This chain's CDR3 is CASSYDSGRFSYEQYF. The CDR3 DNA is TGTGCCAGCAGCTACGATAGCGGGAGGTTCTCCTACGAGCAGTACTTC.

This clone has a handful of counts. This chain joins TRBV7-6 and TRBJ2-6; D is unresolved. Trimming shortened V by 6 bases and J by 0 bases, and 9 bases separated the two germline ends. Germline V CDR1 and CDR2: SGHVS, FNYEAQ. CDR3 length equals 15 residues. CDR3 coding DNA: TGTGCCAGCAGTATACAGAACTCTGGGGCCAACGTCCTGACTTTC. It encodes CASSIQNSGANVLTF.

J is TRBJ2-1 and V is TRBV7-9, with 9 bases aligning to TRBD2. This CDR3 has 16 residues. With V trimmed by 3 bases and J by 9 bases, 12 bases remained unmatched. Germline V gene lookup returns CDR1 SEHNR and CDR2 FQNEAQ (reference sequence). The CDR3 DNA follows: TGTGCCAGCAGCTTTTATTCCAGCGGGAGGCCCCGTGAGCAGTTCTTC. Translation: CASSFYSSGRPREQFF.

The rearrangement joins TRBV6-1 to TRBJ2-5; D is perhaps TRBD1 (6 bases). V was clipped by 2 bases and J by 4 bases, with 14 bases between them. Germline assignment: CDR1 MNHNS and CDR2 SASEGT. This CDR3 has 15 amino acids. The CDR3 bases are TGTGCCAGCAGTGAAAATACAGGGCGGCGAGAGACCCAGTACTTC. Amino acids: CASSENTGRRETQYF.

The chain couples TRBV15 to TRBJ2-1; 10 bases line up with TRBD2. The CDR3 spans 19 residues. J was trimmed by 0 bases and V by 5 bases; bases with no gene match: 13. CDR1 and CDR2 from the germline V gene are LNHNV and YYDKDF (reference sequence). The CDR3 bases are TGTGCCACCAGCTCAGACAGGGAGCGGGGGGGCCTCTCCTACAATGAGCAGTTCTTC. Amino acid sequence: CATSSDRERGGLSYNEQFF. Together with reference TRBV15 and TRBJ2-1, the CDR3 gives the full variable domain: DAMVIQNPRYQVTQFGKPVTLSCSQTLNHNVMYWYQQKSSQAPKLLFHYYDKDFNNEADTPDNFQSRRPNTSFCFLDIRSPGLGDTAMYLCATSSDRERGGLSYNEQFFGPGTRLTVL.

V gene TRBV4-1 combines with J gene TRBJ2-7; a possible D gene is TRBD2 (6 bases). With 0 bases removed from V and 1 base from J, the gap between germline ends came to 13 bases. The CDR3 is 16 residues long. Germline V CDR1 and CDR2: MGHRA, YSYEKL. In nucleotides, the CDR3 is TGCGCCAGCAGCCAAGACGCAACGGGAGTTTCCTACGAGCAGTACTTC. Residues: CASSQDATGVSYEQYF.

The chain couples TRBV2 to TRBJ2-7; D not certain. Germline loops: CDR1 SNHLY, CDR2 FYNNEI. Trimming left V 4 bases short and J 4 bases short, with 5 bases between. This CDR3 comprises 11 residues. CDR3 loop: CASSVAYEQYF. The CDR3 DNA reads TGTGCCAGCAGTGTCGCGTACGAGCAGTACTTC.

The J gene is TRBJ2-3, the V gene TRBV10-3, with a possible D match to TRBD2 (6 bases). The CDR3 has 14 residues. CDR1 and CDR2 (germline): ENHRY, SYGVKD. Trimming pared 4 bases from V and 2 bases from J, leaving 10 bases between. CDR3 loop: CAISAAGYTDTQYF. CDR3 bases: TGTGCCATCAGTGCGGCGGGGTACACAGATACGCAGTATTTT.

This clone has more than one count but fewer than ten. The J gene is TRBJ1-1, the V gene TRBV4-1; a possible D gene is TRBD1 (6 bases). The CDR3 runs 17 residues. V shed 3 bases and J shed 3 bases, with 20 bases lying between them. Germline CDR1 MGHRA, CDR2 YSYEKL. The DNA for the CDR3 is TGCGCCAGCAGCCATCTCCCAGGACAGTCGAGGGACACTGAAGCTTTCTTT. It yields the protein CASSHLPGQSRDTEAFF.

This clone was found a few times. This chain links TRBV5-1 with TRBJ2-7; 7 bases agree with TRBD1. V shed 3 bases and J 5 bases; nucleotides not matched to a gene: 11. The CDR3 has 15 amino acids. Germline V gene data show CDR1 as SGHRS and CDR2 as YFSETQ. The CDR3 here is CASSSEAGGIHEQYF. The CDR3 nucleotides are TGCGCCAGCAGCTCAGAGGCAGGGGGAATCCACGAGCAGTACTTC.

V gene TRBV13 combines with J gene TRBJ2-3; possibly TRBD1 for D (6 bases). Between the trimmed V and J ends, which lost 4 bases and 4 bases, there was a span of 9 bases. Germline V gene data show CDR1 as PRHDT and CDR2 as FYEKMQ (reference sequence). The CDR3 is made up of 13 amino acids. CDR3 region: CASSSSGADTQYF. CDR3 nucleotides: TGTGCCAGCAGCTCGTCAGGGGCAGATACGCAGTATTTT.

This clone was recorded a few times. The CDR3 region is CASKDTAGIETYEQYF. The CDR3 nucleotides read TGTGCCAGCAAAGATACAGCAGGGATTGAGACCTACGAGCAGTACTTC. V is TRBV2 and J is TRBJ2-7, with D possibly being TRBD1 (5 bases). The CDR3 totals 16 residues. Between the trimmed V and J ends, which lost 7 bases and 2 bases, there was a span of 21 bases. Germline CDR1 reads SNHLY; CDR2 reads FYNNEI.

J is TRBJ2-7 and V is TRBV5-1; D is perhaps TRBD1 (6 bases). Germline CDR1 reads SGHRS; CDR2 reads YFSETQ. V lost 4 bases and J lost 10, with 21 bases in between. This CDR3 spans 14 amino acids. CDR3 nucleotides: TGCGCCAGCAGCCCCCCGAGTGGGGGCGCATCTCAGTACTTC. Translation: CASSPPSGGASQYF.

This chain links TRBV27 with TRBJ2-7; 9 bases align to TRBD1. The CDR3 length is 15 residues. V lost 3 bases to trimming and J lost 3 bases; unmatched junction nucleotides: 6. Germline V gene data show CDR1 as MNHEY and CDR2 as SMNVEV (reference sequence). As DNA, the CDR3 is TGTGCCAGCAGTTTGGGACAGGGTACATACTACGAGCAGTACTTC. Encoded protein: CASSLGQGTYYEQYF.

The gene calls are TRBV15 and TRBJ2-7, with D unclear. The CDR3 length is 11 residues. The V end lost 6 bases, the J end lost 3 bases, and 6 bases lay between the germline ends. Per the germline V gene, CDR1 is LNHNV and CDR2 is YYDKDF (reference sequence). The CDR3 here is CATSTDYEQYF. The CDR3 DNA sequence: TGTGCCACCAGTACAGACTACGAGCAGTACTTC.

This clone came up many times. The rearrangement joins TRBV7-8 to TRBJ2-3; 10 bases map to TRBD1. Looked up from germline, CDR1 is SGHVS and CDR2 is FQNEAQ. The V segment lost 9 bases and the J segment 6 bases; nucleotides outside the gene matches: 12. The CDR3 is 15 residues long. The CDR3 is CASASGQGRVDTQYF. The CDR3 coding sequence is TGTGCCAGTGCTTCGGGACAGGGGCGGGTGGATACGCAGTATTTT.

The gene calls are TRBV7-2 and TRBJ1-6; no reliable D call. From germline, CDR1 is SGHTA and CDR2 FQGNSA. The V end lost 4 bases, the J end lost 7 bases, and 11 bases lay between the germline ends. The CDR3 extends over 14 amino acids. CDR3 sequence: CASSSDSRNSPLHF. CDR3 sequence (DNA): TGTGCCAGCAGCTCGGACTCAAGGAATTCACCCCTCCACTTT.

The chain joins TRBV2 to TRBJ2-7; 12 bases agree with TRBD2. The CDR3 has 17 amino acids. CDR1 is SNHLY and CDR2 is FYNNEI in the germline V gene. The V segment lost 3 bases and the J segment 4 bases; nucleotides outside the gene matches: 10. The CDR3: CASSDLLAGGLEYEQYF. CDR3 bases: TGTGCCAGCAGTGATTTGCTAGCGGGGGGGCTTGAATACGAGCAGTACTTC. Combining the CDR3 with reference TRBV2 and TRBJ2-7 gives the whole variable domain EPEVTQTPSHQVTQMGQEVILRCVPISNHLYFYWYRQILGQKVEFLVSFYNNEISEKSEIFDDQFSVERPDGSNFTLKIRSTKLEDSAMYFCASSDLLAGGLEYEQYFGPGTRLTVT.